Reported below is one TCR beta chain. Its specificity is unknown. A read error may account for a junction end that differs from germline. This entry comes from a study of tumor and adjacent non-tumor tissue in lung cancer. Study-wide context: Aged about 30 to 85 years, patients included nine to ten men and about 5 women with stage I to III disease. Each sample yielded 3.5 million to 5 million productive TCRbeta reads on average.

The template was RNA from unsorted bulk tissue. The normal lung tissue was taken more than 3 cm from the tumor edge. Three rounds of nested PCR, following a modified ARM-PCR protocol, produced the TCRbeta library. TCRdb recomputed calls from the multiplex PCR reads with MiXCR, one row per CDR3 protein. Counted here are more than 85,000 distinct CDR3 sequences, about 61% occurring once; the ten biggest clones make up roughly 19%. General study results and limits: Compared with tumor, normal lung showed significantly lower TCR diversity.

In germline, CDR1 is SGHAT, CDR2 FQNNGV. This CDR3 region has 15 residues. Sequenced input: distant non-tumor lung tissue. The TCR sequence derives from a man between 60 and 75 years old with non-small cell lung cancer. The V and J genes are TRBV11-2 and TRBJ1-6; tentative D call: TRBD1 (6 bases). The CDR3: CANSLDRSYNSPLHF. In DNA, the CDR3 is TGCGCCAACAGCTTAGACAGGTCCTATAATTCACCCCTCCACTTT. Drawing the rest from reference TRBV11-2 and TRBJ1-6, the complete variable domain is EAGVAQSPRYKIIEKRQSVAFWCNPISGHATLYWYQQILGQGPKLLIQFQNNGVVDDSQLPKDRFSAERLKGVDSTLKIQPAKLEDSAVYLCANSLDRSYNSPLHFGNGTRLTVT.